This entry concerns a single TCR beta chain. Its target antigen remains unknown. Within one base of it there is no much larger clone, and no base qualities were kept. These data are taken from a study of blood T cell repertoires in COVID-19 (dated by TCRdb to 2020 to 2021). In terms of the full investigation: Collaborator samples came from the United States, Italy and Spain and covered acute and convalescent phases of COVID-19. The sample metadata nearly always contained a de-identified subject ID, COVID-19 status, age in years and sex. The samples were drawn from two sources: the first 160 participants of the ongoing ImmuneRACE study, and 1,000 to 1,500 subjects contributed by 6 global collaborators. The prospective study material was composed of cDNA or gDNA derived from T cells, B-cell-depleted T cells, or PBMCs. A freely available public database, intended as a resource for researchers studying the immune response to SARS-CoV-2, is where the repertoires were released. The dataset comprised deeply sampled blood TCRbeta repertoires from subjects exposed to, actively infected with, or recovered from COVID-19. Where HLA class I and class II types were available, the types were taken from metadata supplied by the sample provider, not from assay-based typing.

At one collaborating source in Seattle, patients were enrolled during active infection and were followed longitudinally through the course of disease. Collaborating institutions collected whole blood in K2EDTA tubes following their own protocols. Collaborator samples were shipped for TCRbeta analysis as frozen whole blood, isolated PBMCs, or DNA extracted from either sample type. General findings and caveats noted by the study authors: The quantity of clinical and demographic metadata differed by source and by participant and was supplied without curation.

The immunoSEQ Assay, a bias-controlled multiplex PCR, was used to amplify TCRbeta CDR3 regions from genomic DNA. Regarding the original processing steps: Within the assay, amplification of reference gene primers was used to estimate how many nucleated cells each sample contained. To quantify the absolute abundance of each unique TCRbeta CDR3 rearrangement, sequence reads were collapsed and filtered. For each sample, productive Simpson clonality was calculated as the square root of Simpson's diversity index over productive rearrangements. Sourced from immuneACCESS, this table was stored by TCRdb with only in-frame sequences that have V and J called. A share of the clones is absent; for the studies checked, an unresolved V gene accounts for under half, and the remainder has no known explanation. V and J calls and clone size are copied from that table; D and trimming were computed from the DNA. The sample includes approximately 150,000 clones, with 79% observed a single time. The leading ten clones occupy 8.1% of the sample.

The clonotype comes from a woman aged 60 to 75 with COVID-19, enrolled during active disease. Sequenced material: peripheral blood.

The CDR3 reads CASSPRQGQYNEQFF. The bases read TGCGCCAGCAGTCCTCGACAGGGGCAGTACAATGAGCAGTTCTTC. Rearrangement joined TRBV5-1 to TRBJ2-1; TRBD1 lines up with 8 middle nucleotides. Reading from cysteine to phenylalanine, the CDR3 counts 15 amino acids. Only the CDR3 DNA is retained, 45 bases long and in frame from the first base. The V end gives up 5 bases and the J end 4 bases, leaving 8 bases in the junction not matched to a gene. Based on the germline V gene, the CDR1 and CDR2 sequences are SGHRS and YFSETQ.